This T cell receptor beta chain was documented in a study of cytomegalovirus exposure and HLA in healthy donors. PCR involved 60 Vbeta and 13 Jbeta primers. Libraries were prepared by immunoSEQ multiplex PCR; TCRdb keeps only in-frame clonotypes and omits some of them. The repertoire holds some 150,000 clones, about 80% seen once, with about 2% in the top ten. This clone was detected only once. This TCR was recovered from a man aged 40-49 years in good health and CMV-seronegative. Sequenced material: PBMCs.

CDR3 DNA sequence: TGTGCCAGTAAAGGACAGGGGGATGAAAAACTGTTTTTT. It codes for CASKGQGDEKLFF. The chain links TRBV19 to TRBJ1-4; 10 nucleotides match TRBD1. The CDR3 contains 13 residues. V was clipped by 7 bases and J by 6 bases; unmatched bases: 2. Germline lookup yields CDR1 LNHDA and CDR2 SQIVND (reference sequence).